The 23 T cell receptor beta chains listed next were all sequenced from one sample in a study of blood T cell repertoires in COVID-19. Repertoires were generated with immunoSEQ multiplex PCR, while TCRdb's copy carries only in-frame clones and drops some. Among fewer than 300,000 clones listed, about three quarters were seen once. The sequenced sample was peripheral blood. All receptors derive from a woman aged 80 or over with acute or convalescent COVID-19.

The chain links TRBV7-9 to TRBJ2-7, with TRBD1 identical over 10 bases. Trimming at V came to 5 bases and at J to 5 bases, leaving 6 bases not matched to a gene. The CDR3 contains 14 residues. Per germline, CDR1 SEHNR and CDR2 FQNEAQ (reference sequence). This chain's CDR3 is CASSLDRGLHEQYF. In DNA, the CDR3 is TGTGCCAGCAGCCTAGACAGGGGGCTCCACGAGCAGTACTTC.

This CDR3 reads CSVTGFGGLGTQYF. CDR3 coding DNA: TGCAGCGTTACTGGATTCGGGGGGCTTGGGACCCAGTACTTC. The V and J genes are TRBV29-1 and TRBJ2-5; the D gene is possibly TRBD2 (7 bases). Germline lookup yields CDR1 SQVTM and CDR2 ANQGSEA. Trimming shortened V by 5 bases and J by 7 bases, and 20 bases separated the two germline ends. The CDR3 runs 14 residues.

In its sample, this clone was seen once. The chain is built from TRBV18 and TRBJ2-7, with 10 bases lining up with TRBD2. The CDR3 covers 14 residues. Trimming took 6 bases from V and 4 from J; bases not matched to a gene: 6. The germline V gene has CDR1 KGHSH and CDR2 LQKENI. CDR3 region: CASSLDSGRYEQYF. As DNA, the CDR3 is TGTGCCAGCTCTCTAGATAGCGGGAGGTACGAGCAGTACTTC.

This chain connects TRBV2 to TRBJ1-3, with D unresolved. CDR1 is SNHLY, CDR2 FYNNEI, per germline. Trimming pared 4 bases from V and 0 bases from J, leaving 16 bases between. This CDR3 is built from 17 residues. The CDR3 sequence: CASSVVADSISGNTIYF. The CDR3 DNA reads TGTGCCAGCAGTGTGGTGGCGGATTCCATCTCTGGAAACACCATATATTTT.

V usage is TRBV4-1 and J usage is TRBJ1-2, with D unclear. V lost 2 bases and J 3 bases, leaving 10 bases between the germline ends. This CDR3 is built from 14 residues. CDR1 and CDR2 (germline): MGHRA, YSYEKL. CDR3 in amino acids: CASSQPWADYGYTF. In DNA, the CDR3 is TGCGCCAGCAGCCAACCTTGGGCCGACTATGGCTACACCTTC.

This clone was detected only once. The rearrangement uses TRBV11-2 and TRBJ2-3; the D is unclear. This CDR3 is built from 16 residues. V was trimmed by 0 bases and J by 5 bases, leaving 15 bases between them. CDR1 SGHAT and CDR2 FQNNGV come from the germline V gene. CDR3 DNA sequence: TGTGCCAGCAGCTTAGAATACCCCCAGCGAGGAGATACGCAGTATTTT. Protein: CASSLEYPQRGDTQYF. Variable domain in full (rest from reference TRBV11-2 and TRBJ2-3): EAGVAQSPRYKIIEKRQSVAFWCNPISGHATLYWYQQILGQGPKLLIQFQNNGVVDDSQLPKDRFSAERLKGVDSTLKIQPAKLEDSAVYLCASSLEYPQRGDTQYFGPGTRLTVL.

The chain links TRBV24-1 to TRBJ2-5, with no clear D. The germline V and J ends were trimmed by 0 bases and 6 bases, with 7 bases remaining between them. The CDR3 totals 13 residues. Germline values: CDR1 KGHDR, CDR2 SFDVKD. The CDR3 region has the DNA TGTGCCACCAGTGATTTGAATAGTAAGACCCAGTACTTC. This sequence encodes CATSDLNSKTQYF.

J is TRBJ1-4 and V is TRBV5-1; TRBD1 matches 9 bases. From germline, CDR1 is SGHRS and CDR2 YFSETQ. The CDR3 is 14 amino acids. With V trimmed by 4 bases and J by 8 bases, 6 bases remained unmatched. The CDR3 sequence: CASSPGQGREKLFF. Here the CDR3 DNA reads TGCGCCAGCAGCCCGGGACAGGGACGAGAAAAACTGTTTTTT.

V usage is TRBV6-5 and J usage is TRBJ1-4; 8 bases match TRBD1. CDR3 size: 14 residues. CDR1 MNHEY and CDR2 SVGAGI come from the germline V gene. V lost 6 bases and J lost 2; bases outside the gene matches: 2. Here the CDR3 DNA reads TGTGCCAGCAGGCGGACAGGGACTAATGAAAAACTGTTTTTT. Protein product: CASRRTGTNEKLFF.

CDR3 nucleotides: TGTGCCAGCAGAAAGCAGGGGGCGAGCACTGAAGCTTTCTTT. Amino acids: CASRKQGASTEAFF. J is TRBJ1-1 and V is TRBV7-2; 8 bases map to TRBD1. Germline V gene sequence: CDR1 SGHTA, CDR2 FQGNSA. Losses at the gene ends were 6 bases for V and 4 bases for J; bases not matched to a gene: 7. The CDR3 length is 14 residues.

The rearrangement links TRBV10-2 to TRBJ2-7, with 8 bases identical to TRBD1. The V gene's germline CDR1 is WSHSY and CDR2 SAAADI. The CDR3 is 14 amino acids. V was clipped by 3 bases and J by 4 bases; unmatched bases: 5. The CDR3 coding sequence is TGCGCCAGCAGTGAAACCGGGACAGGTTACGAGCAGTACTTC. Protein: CASSETGTGYEQYF.

V gene TRBV5-1 combines with J gene TRBJ2-7, with D tentatively TRBD1 (5 bases). The CDR3 has 15 residues. Germline V gene sequence: CDR1 SGHRS, CDR2 YFSETQ. V shed 3 bases and J shed 1 base, with 14 bases lying between them. In nucleotides, the CDR3 is TGCGCCAGCAGCTCACGACAGCCCGGTTCCTACGAGCAGTACTTC. This sequence encodes CASSSRQPGSYEQYF.

CDR3 sequence: CSVSGGAGELPYEQYF. The CDR3 bases are TGCAGCGTCTCGGGGGGAGCGGGGGAACTCCCTTACGAGCAGTACTTC. The chain links TRBV29-1 to TRBJ2-7; TRBD2 matches 8 bases. The germline V gene has CDR1 SQVTM and CDR2 ANQGSEA. The CDR3 sequence is 16 residues long. Trimming at V came to 6 bases and at J to 4 bases, leaving 17 bases not matched to a gene.

The V call is TRBV6-2 or TRBV6-3, the J call TRBJ2-3; D possibly corresponds to TRBD2 (5 bases). The length of the CDR3 is 14 residues. The V gene lost 2 bases and the J gene lost 7 bases, with 13 bases spanning the gap. CDR1 and CDR2 from the germline V gene are MNHEY and SVGEGT. CDR3 loop: CASSYPYSSNTQYF. CDR3 DNA: TGTGCCAGCAGTTACCCCTATTCTAGCAATACGCAGTATTTT.

This chain joins TRBV7-2 and TRBJ2-5; TRBD2 agrees at 9 bases. V lost 5 bases, J lost 2 bases, and 9 bases stayed unmatched. The V gene's germline CDR1 is SGHTA and CDR2 FQGNSA. There are 16 residues in the CDR3. This chain's CDR3 is CASSTQRGAQQETQYF. In nucleotides, the CDR3 is TGTGCCAGCAGCACCCAGCGGGGGGCCCAACAAGAGACCCAGTACTTC.

The chain has TRBV11-2 and TRBJ1-4; unclear D gene. The CDR3 totals 13 residues. CDR1 is SGHAT, CDR2 FQNNGV, per germline. V dropped 5 bases and J dropped 11 bases, with 15 bases sitting between them. The DNA for the CDR3 is TGTGCCAGCAGCCCCGGCACTGCGGAGAAACTGTTTTTT. Translated: CASSPGTAEKLFF.

The chain has TRBV7-2 and TRBJ2-5; tentative D call: TRBD2 (5 bases). The CDR3 length is 13 residues. From germline, CDR1 is SGHTA and CDR2 FQGNSA. V lost 5 bases and J 5 bases, leaving 12 bases between the germline ends. CDR3 sequence (DNA): TGTGCCAGCAGCCAAACTAGGAGGGAGACCCAGTACTTC. This codes for CASSQTRRETQYF.

The genes are TRBV19 and TRBJ2-3, with a tentative D call TRBD2 (7 bases). This CDR3 is 15 amino acids long. V gave up 3 bases and J gave up 4 bases, with 14 bases separating them. CDR1 is LNHDA and CDR2 is SQIVND in the germline V gene (reference sequence). Here the CDR3 reads CASSIRGGGADTQYF. In DNA form, the CDR3 reads TGTGCCAGTAGTATTCGCGGAGGGGGGGCAGATACGCAGTATTTT.

With regard to this clone: This sample also contains other DNA sequences that code for the same CDR3. The CDR3 region has the DNA TGCGCCAGCAGCTTGGGGGGGACAGGGGACTACGAGCAGTACTTC. Translating gives CASSLGGTGDYEQYF. This sequence joins TRBV5-1 and TRBJ2-7; TRBD1 aligns across 10 bases. Germline V lookup: CDR1 SGHRS, CDR2 YFSETQ. With V trimmed by 0 bases and J by 3 bases, 3 bases remained unmatched. The CDR3 has 15 residues.

The chain carries TRBV27 and TRBJ2-7; 10 nucleotides line up with TRBD1. Losses at the gene ends were 5 bases for V and 3 bases for J; bases not matched to a gene: 10. The CDR3 runs 16 residues. From germline, CDR1 is MNHEY and CDR2 SMNVEV (reference sequence). CDR3 coding DNA: TGTGCCAGCAGTCTACGGCCAGGGACAGGGGTCTACGAGCAGTACTTC. It is translated as CASSLRPGTGVYEQYF.

The chain combines TRBV6-5 with TRBJ2-5; a possible D gene is TRBD1 (6 bases). The CDR3 extends over 14 amino acids. Germline V gene sequence: CDR1 MNHEY, CDR2 SVGAGI. Trimming pared 6 bases from V and 4 bases from J, leaving 15 bases between. CDR3 amino acids: CASSNTGTAETQYF. CDR3 in DNA: TGTGCCAGCAGCAACACAGGGACGGCAGAGACCCAGTACTTC.

The genes are TRBV5-4 and TRBJ2-6; no clear D. The CDR3 runs to 14 residues. The germline CDR1 and CDR2 sequences are SGHNT and YYREEE (reference sequence). V was trimmed by 0 bases and J by 4 bases, leaving 5 bases between them. DNA of the CDR3: TGTGCCAGCAGCTTGGAAGCCGGGGCCAACGTCCTGACTTTC. Translated, it gives CASSLEAGANVLTF.

This sequence joins TRBV24-1 and TRBJ2-5; TRBD1 aligns across 11 bases. The CDR3 has 17 residues. J gave up 4 bases and V 4 bases, and 10 bases lay outside the gene matches. Germline V CDR1 and CDR2: KGHDR, SFDVKD. DNA for the CDR3: TGTGCCACCAGTGAACCCCCGGGACAGGGGGGGAGAGAGACCCAGTACTTC. It encodes CATSEPPGQGGRETQYF.